The 24 T cell receptor beta chains in this list originate from one sample, sequenced in a study of post-analysis software for immune sequencing data. Their antigens are not known. Study-wide findings and caveats: Among 5 or 6 TRBV segments more frequent in patients than controls were TRBV5-6, TRBV5-1 and TRBV20-1.

Libraries were made from TCR beta cDNA, and they carried unique molecular identifiers. Each CDR3 protein gets one entry after TCRdb re-called the PCR reads with MiXCR. Found here are roughly 400,000 distinct CDR3 sequences, more than 30% of them singletons; the top ten hold around 8%. Sample: blood. The origin of the receptors is a girl between 2 and 10 years old with multiple sclerosis.

This clonotype was observed a handful of times. V is TRBV6-2 or TRBV6-3 and J is TRBJ2-5; D not certain. The DNA matches TRBJ2-7 better at its end, which makes the J call doubtful. Germline V gene lookup returns CDR1 MNHEY and CDR2 SVGEGT. The CDR3 totals 16 residues. CDR3 in amino acids: CASSYGMVTTSYEQYF. CDR3 nucleotides: TGTGCCAGCAGTTACGGGATGGTTACTACGAGCTACGAGCAGTACTTC.

The table lists this clonotype with a few counts. The chain combines TRBV7-9 with TRBJ1-2; D unresolved. The CDR3 covers 15 residues. Germline values: CDR1 SEHNR, CDR2 FQNEAQ (reference sequence). V dropped 5 bases and J dropped 5 bases, with 18 bases sitting between them. The CDR3 coding sequence is TGTGCCAGCAGCCCAGTGGCGTCCCGTCCGTATGGCTACACCTTC. Amino acid sequence: CASSPVASRPYGYTF. The entire variable domain, with the rest obtained from reference TRBV7-9 and TRBJ1-2, is as follows: DTGVSQNPRHKITKRGQNVTFRCDPISEHNRLYWYRQTLGQGPEFLTYFQNEAQLEKSRLLSDRFSAERPKGSFSTLEIQRTEQGDSAMYLCASSPVASRPYGYTFGSGTRLTVV.

This clonotype was seen ten or more times. This chain joins TRBV5-1 and TRBJ2-5; unclear D gene. The V gene's germline CDR1 is SGHRS and CDR2 YFSETQ. The CDR3 spans 15 residues. V was trimmed by 2 bases and J by 4 bases, leaving 15 bases between them. CDR3 in amino acids: CASSFTDQSRETQYF. CDR3 bases: TGCGCCAGCAGCTTCACCGATCAGTCAAGAGAGACCCAGTACTTC.

The chain joins TRBV3-1 to TRBJ2-5; D is unresolved. The V gene lost 2 bases and the J gene lost 2 bases, with 12 bases spanning the gap. The length of the CDR3 is 15 residues. Germline-derived CDR1 and CDR2 are LGHDT and YNNKEL (reference sequence). The CDR3 bases are TGTGCCAGCAGCCAATCGATGTTCGGGCAAGAGACCCAGTACTTC. It yields the protein CASSQSMFGQETQYF.

The V gene is TRBV11-2, the J gene TRBJ1-1; 12 bases align to TRBD1. With V trimmed by 5 bases and J by 11 bases, 9 bases remained unmatched. Per the germline V gene, CDR1 is SGHAT and CDR2 is FQNNGV. CDR3 length: 14 amino acids. The CDR3 sequence is CASSPQGQGAWAFF. In nucleotides, the CDR3 is TGTGCCAGCAGCCCCCAGGGACAGGGGGCTTGGGCTTTCTTT.

This clonotype was detected only a few times. CDR3 DNA sequence: TGCAGCGTTCGGACTAGCGGGGGCTACGAGCAGTACTTC. Encoded protein: CSVRTSGGYEQYF. V gene TRBV29-1 combines with J gene TRBJ2-7, with 13 nucleotides matching TRBD2. The junction had 1 base not matched to a gene; V was cut back by 5 bases and J by 3 bases. Germline assignment: CDR1 SQVTM and CDR2 ANQGSEA. The CDR3 contains 13 residues.

This clonotype appeared a few times. V is TRBV24-1 and J is TRBJ1-2, with D tentatively TRBD1 (6 bases). Germline V lookup: CDR1 KGHDR, CDR2 SFDVKD. Trimming cost V 4 bases and J 6 bases, with 17 bases left between them. The CDR3 runs to 15 residues. The DNA for the CDR3 is TGTGCCACCAGTGACCCCGCGGGGGGCCGCGATGGCTACACCTTC. It specifies CATSDPAGGRDGYTF.

This clonotype turned up a few times. The genes are TRBV21-1 and TRBJ2-5; the table's D call, TRBD1, was not checked against the DNA. TRBV21-1 is termed a pseudogene. The CDR3 length is 15 residues. CDR3 loop: CASSKKNRGMETQYF. CDR3 DNA sequence: TGTGCCAGCAGCAAAAAGAACAGGGGGATGGAGACCCAGTACTTC.

V is TRBV4-1 and J is TRBJ2-1; D is uncertain. Germline values: CDR1 MGHRA, CDR2 YSYEKL. The CDR3 runs 11 residues. The V and J ends lost 10 bases and 3 bases respectively, with 7 bases between them. The CDR3 here is CATSIYNEQFF. In DNA form, the CDR3 reads TGCGCCACATCCATCTACAATGAGCAGTTCTTC.

The chain uses TRBV7-2 and TRBJ1-2, with D unresolved. The V gene's germline CDR1 is SGHTA and CDR2 FQGNSA. Trimming left V 5 bases short and J 2 bases short, with 9 bases between. The CDR3 is made up of 13 amino acids. The CDR3 region is CASSRTENYGYTF. The CDR3, as DNA: TGTGCCAGCAGCCGTACAGAGAACTATGGCTACACCTTC.

This clonotype showed up just a few times. The V gene is TRBV6-5, the J gene TRBJ2-1; D gene uncertain. V lost 6 bases, J lost 5 bases, and 17 bases lay in between. This CDR3 is 15 amino acids long. Germline V gene sequence: CDR1 MNHEY, CDR2 SVGAGI. This CDR3 reads CASSTVWQADNEQFF. The DNA of the CDR3 is TGTGCCAGCAGCACCGTGTGGCAGGCGGACAATGAGCAGTTCTTC.

This clonotype was recorded a few times. V is TRBV5-1 and J is TRBJ2-7; D is possibly TRBD2 (6 bases). Germline V gene data show CDR1 as SGHRS and CDR2 as YFSETQ. V gave up 4 bases and J gave up 3 bases, with 14 bases separating them. The CDR3 sequence is 14 residues long. This CDR3 reads CASSPGDGGYEQYF. CDR3 in DNA: TGCGCCAGCAGCCCGGGGGACGGAGGCTACGAGCAGTACTTC.

The V gene is TRBV5-1, the J gene TRBJ2-1; 9 bases align to TRBD1. V trimming: 0 bases; J trimming: 6 bases; junction bases outside the gene matches: 10. Germline lookup yields CDR1 SGHRS and CDR2 YFSETQ. CDR3 size: 17 residues. The CDR3 sequence: CASSLDLSGQGPNEQFF. The CDR3 DNA follows: TGCGCCAGCAGCTTGGACCTGTCCGGACAGGGGCCCAATGAGCAGTTCTTC.

In this sample, this clonotype turned up a few times. The chain combines TRBV4-1 with TRBJ1-1; TRBD1 matches 8 bases. The CDR3 is 12 residues long. Germline V gene data show CDR1 as MGHRA and CDR2 as YSYEKL. The trim removed 3 bases at V and 10 bases at J, leaving 4 bases unmatched. CDR3 residues: CASSHDGQGAFF. CDR3 nucleotide sequence: TGCGCCAGCAGCCATGATGGACAGGGAGCTTTCTTT.

The genes are TRBV24-1 and TRBJ1-2; 8 positions match TRBD1. Germline loops: CDR1 KGHDR, CDR2 SFDVKD. CDR3 length: 17 amino acids. V lost 4 bases, J lost 2 bases, and 11 bases stayed unmatched. The CDR3 DNA reads as TGTGCCACCAGTGAGGGGGCAGGGGGCGGAAAAAACTATGGCTACACCTTC. This encodes CATSEGAGGGKNYGYTF.

The chain joins TRBV6-2 or TRBV6-3 to TRBJ1-5; 7 nucleotides match TRBD1. V lost 6 bases, J lost 1 base, and 9 bases stayed unmatched. CDR1 is MNHEY and CDR2 is SVGEGT in the germline V gene. The CDR3 consists of 16 residues. The CDR3 reads CASRALTGLSNQPQHF. For the CDR3, the DNA is TGTGCCAGCAGGGCCTTGACAGGGTTAAGCAATCAGCCCCAGCATTTT.

The chain uses TRBV29-1 and TRBJ1-2; D perhaps matches TRBD1 (6 bases). V was cut by 0 bases and J by 2 bases, with 10 bases left in between. Germline values: CDR1 SQVTM, CDR2 ANQGSEA. The CDR3 spans 14 residues. The CDR3 coding sequence is TGCAGCGTTGAAGATGTCACAGGGAACTATGGCTACACCTTC. It is translated as CSVEDVTGNYGYTF.

The CDR3 DNA follows: TGCAGTGCTAGAGACACAGGAGAAAAACTGTTTTTT. Translating it yields CSARDTGEKLFF. The J gene is TRBJ1-4, the V gene TRBV20-1, with D perhaps TRBD1 (5 bases). Germline-derived CDR1 and CDR2 are DFQATT and SNEGSKA (reference sequence). This CDR3 has 12 amino acids. V was clipped by 0 bases and J by 8 bases, with 7 bases between them.

The V call is TRBV24-1, the J call TRBJ2-1; 13 nucleotides align to TRBD2. J lost 3 bases, V lost 4 bases, and 5 bases had no gene match. CDR3 length: 17 residues. CDR1 and CDR2 (germline): KGHDR, SFDVKD. The CDR3 region is CATSEKGTSGNYNEQFF. As DNA, the CDR3 is TGTGCCACCAGTGAAAAGGGGACTAGCGGGAACTACAATGAGCAGTTCTTC.

This clonotype was detected a few times. The chain joins TRBV4-1 to TRBJ1-2; 7 positions match TRBD1. Losses at the gene ends were 5 bases for V and 5 bases for J; bases not matched to a gene: 14. Germline CDR1 MGHRA, CDR2 YSYEKL. This CDR3 contains 16 residues. The CDR3 region is CASSLIGTGTAYGYTF. The CDR3 nucleotides are TGCGCCAGCAGCTTAATAGGCACCGGGACAGCTTATGGCTACACCTTC.

The gene calls are TRBV18 and TRBJ2-7; 8 nucleotides match TRBD1. The germline V gene encodes CDR1 KGHSH and CDR2 LQKENI. J lost 3 bases, V lost 2 bases, and 3 bases had no gene match. The CDR3 consists of 14 residues. The CDR3 loop reads CASSPVQGVYEQYF. DNA of the CDR3: TGTGCCAGCTCACCAGTACAGGGGGTCTACGAGCAGTACTTC.

This clonotype was counted a few times. The gene calls are TRBV7-4 and TRBJ1-1; 7 bases fit TRBD1. The V and J ends lost 4 bases and 7 bases, in that order; junction bases with no gene match: 9. The CDR3 covers 14 residues. The germline V gene encodes CDR1 SGHVT and CDR2 SQSDAQ. The CDR3 reads CASSWRTGSNEAFF. CDR3 DNA: TGTGCCAGCAGCTGGAGGACAGGTTCTAATGAAGCTTTCTTT.

The rearrangement links TRBV29-1 to TRBJ1-1, with D perhaps matching TRBD1 (6 bases). With 2 bases removed from V and 5 bases from J, the gap between germline ends came to 15 bases. CDR1 SQVTM and CDR2 ANQGSEA come from the germline V gene. This CDR3 has 14 amino acids. The CDR3 reads CSVEKGRTATEAFF. The CDR3 region has the DNA TGCAGCGTTGAAAAGGGGCGGACAGCGACTGAAGCTTTCTTT.

The genes are TRBV27 and TRBJ1-2; D not resolved. CDR3 length: 15 residues. Trimming took 6 bases from V and 4 from J, leaving 18 bases between them. Germline CDR1 and CDR2: MNHEY and SMNVEV (reference sequence). The CDR3 loop is CASRPRQVFPYGYTF. CDR3 bases: TGTGCCAGCAGGCCCCGGCAGGTTTTTCCCTATGGCTACACCTTC.